This passage covers 5 T cell receptor beta chains from one sample sequenced in a study of multiple sclerosis patients with progressive multifocal leukoencephalopathy. Noted time point: before natalizumab initiation. The table came from immunoSEQ multiplex PCR; TCRdb's copy has only in-frame clones and leaves some out. This sample carries 25,000 to 35,000 clones, 89% of them seen once, and the ten largest clones take approximately 1.5%. Sequenced input: PBMCs. The origin of the receptors is a human donor with multiple sclerosis.

This sequence joins TRBV7-6 and TRBJ2-3; 14 bases are shared with TRBD2. V was clipped by 4 bases and J by 7 bases; unmatched bases: 10. This CDR3 spans 17 amino acids. Germline assignment: CDR1 SGHVS and CDR2 FNYEAQ. The CDR3 DNA reads as TGTGCCAGCAGCTCTCCACGACTAGCGGGAGGGCATAATACGCAGTATTTT. It is translated as CASSSPRLAGGHNTQYF. Using reference TRBV7-6 and TRBJ2-3 for the parts outside the CDR3, the full variable domain is GAGVSQSPRYKVTKRGQDVALRCDPISGHVSLYWYRQALGQGPEFLTYFNYEAQQDKSGLPNDRFSAERPEGSISTLTIQRTEQRDSAMYRCASSSPRLAGGHNTQYFGPGTRLTVL.

This clone was detected only once. The genes are TRBV2 and TRBJ2-3; D unclear. Between the trimmed V and J ends, which lost 8 bases and 7 bases, there was a span of 19 bases. The CDR3 has 14 amino acids. Germline CDR1 is SNHLY and CDR2 is FYNNEI. CDR3 DNA sequence: TGTGCCAGCTCAGGAGTGTATCTCCCGTATACGCAGTATTTT. This codes for CASSGVYLPYTQYF.

The chain couples TRBV6-4 to TRBJ1-2, with 7 bases aligning to TRBD1. This CDR3 spans 17 amino acids. Germline V gene lookup returns CDR1 MRHNA and CDR2 SNTAGT. J gave up 0 bases and V 8 bases, and 15 bases lay outside the gene matches. The CDR3 DNA follows: TGTGCCAGCGGACTTCCCTCAGGGGGAACAGCTAACTATGGCTACACCTTC. This sequence encodes CASGLPSGGTANYGYTF.

The J gene is TRBJ2-5, the V gene TRBV28; 8 bases align to TRBD2. The better agreement between TRBJ2-7 and the DNA end casts doubt on the J call. Germline values: CDR1 MDHEN, CDR2 SYDVKM. The CDR3 sequence is 15 residues long. The CDR3, as DNA: TGTGCCAGCAGAGGTCCGGGACTAGAGGAAAACGAGCAGTACTTC. This gives the protein CASRGPGLEENEQYF.

The rearrangement uses TRBV30 and TRBJ1-2; D ambiguous. Trimming took off 3 bases at V and 8 bases at J, with 16 bases between the two ends. Germline V lookup: CDR1 GTSNPN, CDR2 SVGIG (reference sequence). The CDR3 covers 13 residues. The CDR3 sequence is CAWSPLRFGGYTF. CDR3 in DNA: TGTGCCTGGAGCCCCCTGAGGTTTGGAGGCTACACCTTC.